This record concerns one TCR beta chain sequence. These data come from a study of blood T cell repertoires in COVID-19. Study-wide context: Samples taken during acute and convalescent COVID-19 were collected in the United States, Italy and Spain. From T cells, B-cell-depleted T cells, or PBMCs came the material, which was cDNA or gDNA.

The CDR3 contains 16 residues. V lost 8 bases to trimming and J lost 10 bases, with 29 bases between them. Original processing methods: Amplified reference gene primers provided the basis for estimating nucleated cell counts. Clones were read by immunoSEQ multiplex PCR, and TCRdb kept only the in-frame ones, dropping some. That table furnishes V, J and clone size, whereas the DNA furnished D and trimming. The sample lists some 200,000 clones; roughly 80% were seen once. Material: peripheral blood. This sequence originates from a woman in her forties with acute or convalescent COVID-19. The rearrangement links TRBV23-1 to TRBJ1-1, with D perhaps TRBD1 (6 bases). TRBV23-1 is filed as an ORF, its function uncertain. The CDR3: CASHQRGGARASGAFF. In nucleotides, the CDR3 is TGCGCCAGCCATCAAAGGGGGGGCGCAAGGGCCTCGGGAGCTTTCTTT.